The clone carrying this TCR beta chain was observed a handful of times. Antigen: not known. TCRdb analysed the reads with MiXCR anew, one entry per CDR3 protein. The table lists 700,000 to 900,000 distinct CDR3 sequences, almost 30% of them singletons. The source of the sample is a study of T cell repertoires in cytomegalovirus infection. Whole-study context: Peptides in the study included HLA-C-restricted and HLA-B-restricted CMV epitopes. Evidence of both CMV infection and a matching HLA type came from public TCR beta signatures.

Between the trimmed V and J ends, which lost 8 bases and 0 bases, there was a span of 17 bases. Germline V gene sequence: CDR1 MNHEY, CDR2 SVGEGT. This CDR3 has 16 residues. The TCR sequence derives from a human donor in good health (CMV status not recorded). Some clones in this sample may be carry-over from other donors' samples. The rearrangement uses TRBV6-2 or TRBV6-3 and TRBJ1-5; D is uncertain. The sequencing used cultured CD8+ T cells from PBMCs, collected from culture after CMV antigen stimulation. The CDR3 reads CASGPGLTYSNQPQHF. CDR3 bases: TGTGCCAGCGGTCCGGGCCTTACCTATAGCAATCAGCCCCAGCATTTT.